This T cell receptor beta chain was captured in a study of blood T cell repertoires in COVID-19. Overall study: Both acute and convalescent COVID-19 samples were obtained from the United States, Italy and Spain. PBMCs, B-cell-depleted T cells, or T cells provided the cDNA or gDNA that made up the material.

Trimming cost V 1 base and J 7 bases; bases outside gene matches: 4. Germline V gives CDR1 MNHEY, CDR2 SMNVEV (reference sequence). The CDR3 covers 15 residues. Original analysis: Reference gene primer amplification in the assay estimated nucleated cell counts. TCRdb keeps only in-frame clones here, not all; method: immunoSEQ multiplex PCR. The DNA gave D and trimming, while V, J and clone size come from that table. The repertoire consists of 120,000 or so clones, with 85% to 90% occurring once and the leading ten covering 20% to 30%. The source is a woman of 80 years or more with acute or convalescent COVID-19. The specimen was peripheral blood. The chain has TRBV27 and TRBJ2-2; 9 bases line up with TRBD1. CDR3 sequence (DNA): TGTGCCAGCAGTTTATGGACAGGGGATATCGGGGAGCTGTTTTTT. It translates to CASSLWTGDIGELFF.